This record concerns one TCR beta chain sequence. Its antigen remains unidentified. The data derive from a study of T-cell reconstitution after alpha-beta-depleted transplantation in children. Whole-study results and caveats: Reportedly, only several hundred clones from non-depleted graft cells drove alpha-beta T-cell counts at about two months. A year post-transplant, T-cell counts and diversity derived mostly from newly produced T cells. The study traced high day-60 TCRbeta diversity in some patients to surviving recipient T cells and thymic progenitors.

CDR3 length: 16 amino acids. After removal of 2 bases from V and 2 bases from J, the junction contained 5 bases not matched to a gene. It was with unique molecular identifiers that the TCRbeta library was prepared. One entry per CDR3 protein results from TCRdb running MiXCR on the PCR reads. The repertoire holds fewer than 750,000 distinct CDR3 sequences, with 25% to 30% as singletons. The V call is TRBV12-3 or TRBV12-4, the J call TRBJ2-3; 9 bases agree with TRBD2. The sequence was collected from a boy younger than two with Wiskott-Aldrich syndrome, due to receive a stem cell transplant. The sample in question was PBMCs, obtained before TCRalphabeta/CD19-depleted stem cell transplant. CDR3 protein: CASSLQVAGVTDTQYF. CDR3 sequence (DNA): TGTGCCAGCAGTTTACAGGTAGCGGGAGTCACAGATACGCAGTATTTT.